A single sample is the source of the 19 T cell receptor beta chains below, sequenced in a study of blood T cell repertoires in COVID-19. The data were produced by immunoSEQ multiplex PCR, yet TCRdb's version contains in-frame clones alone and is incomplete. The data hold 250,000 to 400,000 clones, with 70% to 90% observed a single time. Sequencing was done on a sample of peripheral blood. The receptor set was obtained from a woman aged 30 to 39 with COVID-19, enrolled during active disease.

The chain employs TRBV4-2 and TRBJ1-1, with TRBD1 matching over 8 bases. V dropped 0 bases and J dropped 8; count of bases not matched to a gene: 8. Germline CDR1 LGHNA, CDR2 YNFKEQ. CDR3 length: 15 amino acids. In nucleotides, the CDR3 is TGTGCCAGCAGCCAAGAATTTCAGGGGGCGCGGGAAGCTTTCTTT. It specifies CASSQEFQGAREAFF.

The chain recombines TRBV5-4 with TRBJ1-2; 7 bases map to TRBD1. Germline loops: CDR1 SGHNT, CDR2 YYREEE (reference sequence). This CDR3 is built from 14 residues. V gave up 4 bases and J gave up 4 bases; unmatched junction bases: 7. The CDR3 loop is CASSPPGTVYGYTF. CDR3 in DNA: TGTGCCAGCAGCCCCCCCGGGACAGTCTATGGCTACACCTTC.

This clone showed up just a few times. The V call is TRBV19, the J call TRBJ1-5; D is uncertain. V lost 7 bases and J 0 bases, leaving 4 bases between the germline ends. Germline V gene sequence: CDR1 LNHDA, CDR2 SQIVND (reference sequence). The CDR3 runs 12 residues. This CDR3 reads CASKYSNQPQHF. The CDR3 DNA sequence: TGTGCCAGTAAATATAGCAATCAGCCCCAGCATTTT.

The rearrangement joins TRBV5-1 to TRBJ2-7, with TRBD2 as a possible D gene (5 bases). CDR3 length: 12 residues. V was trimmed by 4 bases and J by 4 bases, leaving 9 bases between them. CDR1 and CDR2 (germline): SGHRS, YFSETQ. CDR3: CASSPRGYEQYF. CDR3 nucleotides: TGCGCCAGCAGCCCACGCGGGTACGAGCAGTACTTC.

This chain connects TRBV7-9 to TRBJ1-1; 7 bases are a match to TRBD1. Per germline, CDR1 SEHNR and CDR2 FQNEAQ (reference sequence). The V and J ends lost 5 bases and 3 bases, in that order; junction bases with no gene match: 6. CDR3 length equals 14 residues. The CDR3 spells CASSLGQRDTEAFF. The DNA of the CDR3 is TGTGCCAGCAGCCTGGGACAGAGAGACACTGAAGCTTTCTTT.

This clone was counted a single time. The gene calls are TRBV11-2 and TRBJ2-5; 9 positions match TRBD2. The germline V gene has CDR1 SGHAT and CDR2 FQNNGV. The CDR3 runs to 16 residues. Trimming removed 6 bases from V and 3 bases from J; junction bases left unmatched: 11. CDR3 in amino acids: CASSLDSSGEKETQYF. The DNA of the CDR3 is TGTGCCAGCAGTCTAGATTCTAGCGGGGAGAAAGAGACCCAGTACTTC.

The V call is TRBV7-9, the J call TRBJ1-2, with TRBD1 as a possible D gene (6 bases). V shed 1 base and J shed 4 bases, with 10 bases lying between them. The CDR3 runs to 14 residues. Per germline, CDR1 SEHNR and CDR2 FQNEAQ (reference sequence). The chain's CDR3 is CASSLGGLGYGYTF. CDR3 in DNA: TGTGCCAGCAGCTTAGGGGGGCTGGGCTATGGCTACACCTTC.

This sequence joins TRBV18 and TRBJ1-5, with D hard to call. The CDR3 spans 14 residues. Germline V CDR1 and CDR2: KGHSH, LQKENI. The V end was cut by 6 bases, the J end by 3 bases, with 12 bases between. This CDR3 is CASSFEGANQPQHF. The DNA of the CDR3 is TGTGCCAGCTCGTTCGAGGGAGCCAATCAGCCCCAGCATTTT.

The CDR3 spells CASSLDRTGGLRGYTF. DNA of the CDR3: TGTGCCAGCAGCTTAGATCGGACAGGGGGGTTAAGGGGCTACACCTTC. The chain has TRBV7-9 and TRBJ1-2; 10 bases are a match to TRBD1. The length of the CDR3 is 16 residues. V lost 1 base and J lost 8; bases outside the gene matches: 10. CDR1 and CDR2 (germline): SEHNR, FQNEAQ (reference sequence). The complete variable domain, with remaining parts taken from reference TRBV7-9 and TRBJ1-2, reads DTGVSQNPRHKITKRGQNVTFRCDPISEHNRLYWYRQTLGQGPEFLTYFQNEAQLEKSRLLSDRFSAERPKGSFSTLEIQRTEQGDSAMYLCASSLDRTGGLRGYTFGSGTRLTVV.

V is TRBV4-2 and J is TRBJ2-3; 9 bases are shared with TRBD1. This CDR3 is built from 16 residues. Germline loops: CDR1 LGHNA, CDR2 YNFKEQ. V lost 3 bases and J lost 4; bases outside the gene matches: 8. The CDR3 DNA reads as TGTGCCAGCAGCCAGAGAACAGGGGGCAGCGCAGATACGCAGTATTTT. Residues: CASSQRTGGSADTQYF.

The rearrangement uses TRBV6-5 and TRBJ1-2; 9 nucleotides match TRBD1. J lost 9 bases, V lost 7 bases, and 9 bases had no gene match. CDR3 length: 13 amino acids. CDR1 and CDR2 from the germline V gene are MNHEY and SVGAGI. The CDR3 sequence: CASTKTDRGSYTF. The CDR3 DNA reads TGTGCCAGCACCAAGACGGACAGGGGAAGCTACACCTTC.

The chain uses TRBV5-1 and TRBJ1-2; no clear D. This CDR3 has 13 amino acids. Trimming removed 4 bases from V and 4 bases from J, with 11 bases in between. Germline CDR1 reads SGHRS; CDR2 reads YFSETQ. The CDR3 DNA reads TGCGCCAGCAGCCTGGACGGACTCTATGGCTACACCTTC. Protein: CASSLDGLYGYTF.

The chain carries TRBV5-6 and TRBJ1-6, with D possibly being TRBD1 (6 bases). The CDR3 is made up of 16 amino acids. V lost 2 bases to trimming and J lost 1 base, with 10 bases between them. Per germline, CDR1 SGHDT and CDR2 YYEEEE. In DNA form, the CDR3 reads TGTGCCAGCAGCTTACAGGGATGGTCCTATAATTCACCCCTCCACTTT. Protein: CASSLQGWSYNSPLHF.

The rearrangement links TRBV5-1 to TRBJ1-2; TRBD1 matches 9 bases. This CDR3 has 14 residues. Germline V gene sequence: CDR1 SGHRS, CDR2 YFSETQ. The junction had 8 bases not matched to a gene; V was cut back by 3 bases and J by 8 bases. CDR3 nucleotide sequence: TGCGCCAGCAGCTGGGACAGGGCCCTCTCGGGCTACACCTTC. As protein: CASSWDRALSGYTF. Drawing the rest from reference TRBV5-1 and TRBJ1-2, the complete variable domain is KAGVTQTPRYLIKTRGQQVTLSCSPISGHRSVSWYQQTPGQGLQFLFEYFSETQRNKGNFPGRFSGRQFSNSRSEMNVSTLELGDSALYLCASSWDRALSGYTFGSGTRLTVV.

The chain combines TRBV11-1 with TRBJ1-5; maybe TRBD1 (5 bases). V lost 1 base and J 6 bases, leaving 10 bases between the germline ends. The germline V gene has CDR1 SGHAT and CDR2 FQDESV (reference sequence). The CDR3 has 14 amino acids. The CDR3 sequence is CASSLDGGTQPQHF. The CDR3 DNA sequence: TGTGCCAGCAGCTTAGACGGGGGGACTCAGCCCCAGCATTTT.

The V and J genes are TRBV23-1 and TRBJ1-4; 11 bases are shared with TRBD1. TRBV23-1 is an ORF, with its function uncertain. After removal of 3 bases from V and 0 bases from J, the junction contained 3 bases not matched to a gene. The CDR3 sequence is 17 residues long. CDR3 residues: CASSHQGQGATNEKLFF. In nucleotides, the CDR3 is TGCGCCAGCAGTCACCAGGGACAGGGGGCAACTAATGAAAAACTGTTTTTT.

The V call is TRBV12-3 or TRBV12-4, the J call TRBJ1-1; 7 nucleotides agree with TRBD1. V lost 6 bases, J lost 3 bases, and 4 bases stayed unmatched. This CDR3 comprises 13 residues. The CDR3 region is CASRRTGDTEAFF. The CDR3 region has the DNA TGTGCCAGCAGACGAACAGGGGACACTGAAGCTTTCTTT.

CDR3 bases: TGTGCCAGCAGCTCCTCTAACTATGGCTACACCTTC. This translates into CASSSSNYGYTF. The chain recombines TRBV9 with TRBJ1-2; D is uncertain. The CDR3 totals 12 residues. The V gene's germline CDR1 is SGDLS and CDR2 YYNGEE. The ends were cut back, 4 bases at V and 0 bases at J, with 4 bases in the middle.

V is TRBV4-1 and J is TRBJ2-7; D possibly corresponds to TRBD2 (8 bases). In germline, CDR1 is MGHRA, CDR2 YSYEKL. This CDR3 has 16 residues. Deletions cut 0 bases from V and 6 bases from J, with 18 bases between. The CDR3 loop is CASSQDSREGAGEQYF. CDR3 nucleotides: TGCGCCAGCAGCCAAGATTCCCGGGAGGGGGCGGGCGAGCAGTACTTC.